Presented here are 2 T cell receptor beta chains from one specimen sequenced in a study of immune evolution from preneoplasia to lung adenocarcinoma. Using immunoSEQ multiplex PCR, the repertoire was profiled, and TCRdb retains in-frame clones only, with some absent. This repertoire shows 6,000 to 8,000 clones, approximately 79% found once; its top ten account for under 8%. The sequenced material came from FFPE minimally invasive lung adenocarcinoma tissue. These receptors were collected from a person aged 50-69 years with lung adenocarcinoma.

In this sample, this clone turned up a few times. The DNA of the CDR3 is TGTGCCAGCAGTGAAGCGGACGGGGAGCTGTTTTTT. This translates into CASSEADGELFF. V gene TRBV6-4 combines with J gene TRBJ2-2, with D perhaps matching TRBD2 (5 bases). Per the germline V gene, CDR1 is MRHNA and CDR2 is SNTAGT. Deletions cut 3 bases from V and 7 bases from J, with 6 bases between. CDR3 length equals 12 residues.

This chain joins TRBV2 and TRBJ2-3, with D possibly matching TRBD2 (7 bases). Trimming removed 5 bases from V and 6 bases from J, with 15 bases in between. Germline V lookup: CDR1 SNHLY, CDR2 FYNNEI. This CDR3 is 14 amino acids long. The CDR3 here is CASSLAARGDTQYF. The CDR3 DNA reads TGTGCCAGCAGTCTAGCGGCTAGGGGGGATACGCAGTATTTT.